This TCR beta chain was observed in a study of T-cell memory formation after mild COVID-19. This clonotype turned up a few times. TCRdb processed the 5' RACE reads anew with MiXCR; each CDR3 protein has one entry. The sample consists of a few hundred thousand distinct CDR3 sequences, roughly 25% of them appearing once. V shed 2 bases and J shed 3 bases, with 8 bases lying between them. This CDR3 spans 13 amino acids. Germline V gives CDR1 SQVTM, CDR2 ANQGSEA. The sample comprised PBMCs or a T cell subset sorted from them (not recorded which). This chain joins TRBV29-1 and TRBJ2-1; D is possibly TRBD1 (6 bases). This receptor was taken from an adult woman who had mild COVID-19 (a few samples of this study predate the infection). Cell type and time point are not known. In DNA, the CDR3 is TGCAGCGTTGAAAGGGGGTTCTACAATGAGCAGTTCTTC. Amino acids: CSVERGFYNEQFF.